The 18 T cell receptor beta chains given below trace back to one sample, sequenced in a study of OX40 agonist ivuxolimab in advanced cancers. Assay: immunoSEQ multiplex PCR; the TCRdb copy retains only in-frame clones and omits some. The profile shows 45,000 to 70,000 clones, 83% of them singletons. Sequences were derived from CD4+ or CD8+ T cells sorted from blood, sampled in a trial of the OX40 agonist ivuxolimab. The receptors come from an adult with an advanced solid tumor such as melanoma, head and neck, liver or kidney cancer.

The genes are TRBV5-8 and TRBJ2-1, with 10 bases fitting TRBD1. Unmatched junction bases numbered 3, after V lost 2 bases and J lost 4 bases. Germline loops: CDR1 SGHTS, CDR2 YDEGEE. The CDR3 has 15 residues. CDR3 bases: TGTGCCAGCAGCTTCGGACAGGGGGTATACAATGAGCAGTTCTTC. Protein: CASSFGQGVYNEQFF. Looking up the rest from reference TRBV5-8 and TRBJ2-1 gives the full variable domain: EAGVTQSPTHLIKTRGQQATLRCSPISGHTSVYWYQQALGLGLQFLLWYDEGEERNRGNFPPRFSGRQFPNYSSELNVNALELEDSALYLCASSFGQGVYNEQFFGPGTRLTVL.

The chain couples TRBV29-1 to TRBJ2-2, with 11 bases aligning to TRBD2. The V gene end was trimmed by 4 bases and the J gene end by 7 bases; junction bases not matched to a gene: 11. This CDR3 contains 16 residues. In germline, CDR1 is SQVTM, CDR2 ANQGSEA. The CDR3: CSVAGIAGGQSGELFF. For the CDR3, the DNA is TGCAGCGTTGCGGGGATAGCGGGAGGGCAGAGCGGGGAGCTGTTTTTT.

This clone was seen only once. This sequence joins TRBV7-2 and TRBJ2-1; D is uncertain. Germline loops: CDR1 SGHTA, CDR2 FQGNSA. Trimming stripped 3 bases from V and 0 bases from J, with 12 bases between. The CDR3 length is 16 residues. This CDR3 reads CASSFQSQPSYNEQFF. The CDR3 bases are TGTGCCAGCAGCTTCCAAAGCCAGCCCTCCTACAATGAGCAGTTCTTC.

The chain is built from TRBV14 and TRBJ2-7; D perhaps matches TRBD2 (5 bases). V shed 0 bases and J shed 8 bases, with 17 bases lying between them. The CDR3 consists of 15 residues. Germline V gene data show CDR1 as SGHDN and CDR2 as FVKESK. The CDR3 DNA reads TGTGCCAGCAGCCAAGATGAGGGAAGGGCTTGGAAGCAGTACTTC. This translates into CASSQDEGRAWKQYF. Complete variable domain (other parts from reference TRBV14 and TRBJ2-7): EAGVTQFPSHSVIEKGQTVTLRCDPISGHDNLYWYRRVMGKEIKFLLHFVKESKQDESGMPNNRFLAERTGGTYSTLKVQPAELEDSGVYFCASSQDEGRAWKQYFGPGTRLTVT.

In its sample, this clone was seen once. The gene calls are TRBV15 and TRBJ1-3; D ambiguous. Trimming removed 1 base from V and 0 bases from J, with 10 bases in between. Looked up from germline, CDR1 is LNHNV and CDR2 is YYDKDF (reference sequence). The CDR3 covers 16 residues. The CDR3 DNA sequence: TGTGCCACCAGCAGAGTCGGATGGGGCTCTGGAAACACCATATATTTT. Its translation: CATSRVGWGSGNTIYF.

This chain connects TRBV28 to TRBJ2-2; D ambiguous. The length of the CDR3 is 15 residues. The ends were cut back, 7 bases at V and 4 bases at J, with 16 bases in the middle. The germline V gene encodes CDR1 MDHEN and CDR2 SYDVKM. The CDR3 region has the DNA TGTGCCAGCAACTCCCCAAGTTTCGGCACCGGGGAGCTGTTTTTT. Its translation is CASNSPSFGTGELFF.

The J gene is TRBJ2-3, the V gene TRBV6-1; D is perhaps TRBD1 (6 bases). The CDR3 is 15 residues long. V was shortened by 3 bases and J by 2 bases, with 12 bases between the two germline ends. The germline gives CDR1 MNHNS, CDR2 SASEGT. The CDR3 nucleotides are TGTGCCAGCAGTGAGGGGGACACTGTCACAGATACGCAGTATTTT. Amino acid sequence: CASSEGDTVTDTQYF.

This chain links TRBV5-1 with TRBJ2-1; TRBD1 aligns across 9 bases. The V gene end was trimmed by 4 bases and the J gene end by 9 bases; junction bases not matched to a gene: 17. Germline V gene sequence: CDR1 SGHRS, CDR2 YFSETQ. The CDR3 extends over 17 amino acids. The chain's CDR3 is CASSPPFRDRANAEQFF. CDR3 DNA sequence: TGCGCCAGCAGCCCACCCTTCCGGGACAGGGCTAATGCTGAGCAGTTCTTC.

This clone occurred once. The V call is TRBV30, the J call TRBJ2-7; perhaps TRBD2 as D (5 bases). Trimming left V 3 bases short and J 2 bases short, with 20 bases between. In germline, CDR1 is GTSNPN, CDR2 SVGIG (reference sequence). CDR3 size: 16 residues. CDR3 residues: CAWRVSDRGAPYEQYF. The CDR3 region has the DNA TGTGCCTGGAGAGTATCAGATCGGGGAGCCCCCTACGAGCAGTACTTC.

CDR3 in amino acids: CASSFRERVGETQYF. The CDR3 nucleotides are TGTGCCAGCAGTTTCCGCGAGCGGGTGGGAGAGACCCAGTACTTC. This rearrangement joins TRBV2 to TRBJ2-5, with D tentatively TRBD2 (6 bases). The CDR3 totals 15 residues. The ends were cut back, 5 bases at V and 4 bases at J, with 17 bases in the middle. In germline, CDR1 is SNHLY, CDR2 FYNNEI. The whole variable domain, filled in from reference TRBV2 and TRBJ2-5, reads EPEVTQTPSHQVTQMGQEVILRCVPISNHLYFYWYRQILGQKVEFLVSFYNNEISEKSEIFDDQFSVERPDGSNFTLKIRSTKLEDSAMYFCASSFRERVGETQYFGPGTRLLVL.

This rearrangement joins TRBV28 to TRBJ2-3; possible D gene TRBD1, 5 bases. The CDR3 consists of 15 residues. The germline V gene has CDR1 MDHEN and CDR2 SYDVKM. The V end was cut by 5 bases, the J end by 4 bases, with 16 bases between. The CDR3 spells CASSTPGRAPDTQYF. The CDR3 DNA reads as TGTGCCAGCAGTACCCCCGGCAGGGCCCCAGATACGCAGTATTTT.

The chain couples TRBV5-4 to TRBJ2-1; TRBD1 might be the D (5 bases). CDR1 and CDR2 (germline): SGHNT, YYREEE (reference sequence). This CDR3 has 15 amino acids. The V end lost 2 bases, the J end lost 3 bases, and 12 bases lay between the germline ends. The CDR3 nucleotides read TGTGCCAGCAGCTTAGATAAAGGGGTCTACAATGAGCAGTTCTTC. Translating it yields CASSLDKGVYNEQFF.

The chain recombines TRBV7-8 with TRBJ2-1, with TRBD2 identical over 11 bases. CDR1 and CDR2 (germline): SGHVS, FQNEAQ. The CDR3 runs to 15 residues. The J segment lost 7 bases and the V segment lost 1 base, leaving 3 bases of the junction unmatched. CDR3 coding DNA: TGTGCCAGCAGCTTAGGGACTAGCGGGTCAAATGAGCAGTTCTTC. This sequence encodes CASSLGTSGSNEQFF.

The chain employs TRBV2 and TRBJ2-2; the match to TRBD2 covers 14 bases. The CDR3 has 16 residues. Unmatched junction bases numbered 5, after V lost 7 bases and J lost 4 bases. Germline V gene sequence: CDR1 SNHLY, CDR2 FYNNEI. As DNA, the CDR3 is TGTGCCAGCAAGGGACTAGCGGGAGTCGCCACCGGGGAGCTGTTTTTT. Its protein is CASKGLAGVATGELFF. Supplemented by reference TRBV2 and TRBJ2-2, the full variable domain reads EPEVTQTPSHQVTQMGQEVILRCVPISNHLYFYWYRQILGQKVEFLVSFYNNEISEKSEIFDDQFSVERPDGSNFTLKIRSTKLEDSAMYFCASKGLAGVATGELFFGEGSRLTVL.

This clone was detected only a few times. This chain connects TRBV6-6 to TRBJ1-5, with D unresolved. Germline CDR1 is MNHNY and CDR2 is SVGAGI (reference sequence). The CDR3 sequence is 14 residues long. Trimming stripped 0 bases from V and 7 bases from J, with 10 bases between. CDR3 sequence reads: CASSYSGGDQPQHF. The DNA for the CDR3 is TGTGCCAGCAGTTACTCGGGTGGAGACCAGCCCCAGCATTTT.

The chain couples TRBV30 to TRBJ1-1, with D possibly TRBD1 on 5 matching bases. Germline-derived CDR1 and CDR2 are GTSNPN and SVGIG (reference sequence). Deletions cut 2 bases from V and 4 bases from J, with 14 bases between. The CDR3 consists of 14 residues. CDR3 nucleotides: TGTGCCTGGAGTCCATCCAGGGTGAGCACTGAAGCTTTCTTT. As protein: CAWSPSRVSTEAFF.

The genes are TRBV11-3 and TRBJ2-1; 7 bases align to TRBD1. The length of the CDR3 is 15 residues. Germline V CDR1 and CDR2: SGHNT, YENEEA. Losses at the gene ends were 4 bases for V and 6 bases for J; bases not matched to a gene: 9. CDR3 sequence (DNA): TGTGCCAGCAGCTCGGGACAGAGACCAATCAATGAGCAGTTCTTC. This codes for CASSSGQRPINEQFF. Looking up the rest from reference TRBV11-3 and TRBJ2-1 gives the full variable domain: EAGVVQSPRYKIIEKKQPVAFWCNPISGHNTLYWYLQNLGQGPELLIRYENEEAVDDSQLPKDRFSAERLKGVDSTLKIQPAELGDSAVYLCASSSGQRPINEQFFGPGTRLTVL.

This sequence joins TRBV11-2 and TRBJ1-1; no firm D call. The germline gives CDR1 SGHAT, CDR2 FQNNGV. V was clipped by 1 base and J by 6 bases, with 9 bases between them. The CDR3 is 13 amino acids. The CDR3, as DNA: TGTGCCAGCAGCTTAGTGCCGGGGTCTGAAGCTTTCTTT. Translating it yields CASSLVPGSEAFF. Together with reference TRBV11-2 and TRBJ1-1, the CDR3 gives the full variable domain: EAGVAQSPRYKIIEKRQSVAFWCNPISGHATLYWYQQILGQGPKLLIQFQNNGVVDDSQLPKDRFSAERLKGVDSTLKIQPAKLEDSAVYLCASSLVPGSEAFFGQGTRLTVV.